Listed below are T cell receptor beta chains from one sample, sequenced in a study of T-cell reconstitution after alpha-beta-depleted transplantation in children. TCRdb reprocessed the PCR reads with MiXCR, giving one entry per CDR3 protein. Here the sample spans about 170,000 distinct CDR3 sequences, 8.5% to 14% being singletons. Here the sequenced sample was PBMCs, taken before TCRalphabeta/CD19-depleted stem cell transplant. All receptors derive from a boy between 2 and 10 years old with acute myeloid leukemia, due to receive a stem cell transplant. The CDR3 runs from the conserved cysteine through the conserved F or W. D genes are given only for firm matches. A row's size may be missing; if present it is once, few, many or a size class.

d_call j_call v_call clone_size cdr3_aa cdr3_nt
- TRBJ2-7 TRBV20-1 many CSANTGTYEQYF TGCAGTGCTAATACAGGGACCTACGAGCAGTACTTC
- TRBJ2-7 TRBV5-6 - CASRLLGASYEQYF TGTGCCAGCAGGTTATTGGGGGCCTCCTACGAGCAGTACTTC
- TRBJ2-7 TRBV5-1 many CASSWSSRSSYEQYF TGCGCCAGCAGCTGGAGTAGCCGAAGCTCCTACGAGCAGTACTTC
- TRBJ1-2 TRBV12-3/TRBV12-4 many CASSTLQYGYTF TGTGCCAGCAGTACCCTTCAATATGGCTACACCTTC
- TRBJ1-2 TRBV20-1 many CSARGQIGGYTF TGCAGTGCAAGAGGGCAGATCGGCGGCTACACCTTC
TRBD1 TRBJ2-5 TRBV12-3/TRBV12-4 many CASSRWTGATSATQYF TGTGCCAGCAGTCGCTGGACAGGGGCCACCTCGGCGACCCAGTACTTC
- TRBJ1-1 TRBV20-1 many CSAKNTEAFF TGCAGTGCCAAGAACACTGAAGCTTTCTTT
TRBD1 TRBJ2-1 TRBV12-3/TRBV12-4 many CASSLDRGGNEQFF TGTGCCAGCAGTTTGGACAGGGGGGGCAATGAGCAGTTCTTC
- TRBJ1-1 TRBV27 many CASSLSPGGTEAFF TGTGCCAGCAGTTTATCGCCTGGGGGGACTGAAGCTTTCTTT
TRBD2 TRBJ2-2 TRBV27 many CASSLKRGGLAGELFF TGTGCCAGCAGTTTAAAACGGGGGGGCCTGGCCGGGGAGCTGTTTTTT
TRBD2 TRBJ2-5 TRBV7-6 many CASSLGVAGETQYF TGTGCCAGCAGCTTAGGGGTAGCGGGAGAGACCCAGTACTTC
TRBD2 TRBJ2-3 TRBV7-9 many CASSLGLAGYTDTQYF TGTGCCAGCAGCTTAGGCCTAGCGGGTTACACAGATACGCAGTATTTT
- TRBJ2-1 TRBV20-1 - CSARGRDLTYNEQFF TGCAGTGCTAGAGGGAGGGACTTAACCTACAATGAGCAGTTCTTC
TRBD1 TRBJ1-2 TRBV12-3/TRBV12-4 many CASSSTGGGYTF TGTGCCAGCAGTTCTACAGGGGGTGGCTACACCTTC
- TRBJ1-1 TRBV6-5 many CASSYSAGVNTEAFF TGTGCCAGCAGTTACTCTGCCGGGGTGAACACTGAAGCTTTCTTT
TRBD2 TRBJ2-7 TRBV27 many CASKSRGGNSYEQYF TGTGCCAGCAAGAGTCGGGGAGGGAACTCCTACGAGCAGTACTTC
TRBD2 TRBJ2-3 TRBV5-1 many CASSYQTSGGWSTTDTQYF TGCGCCAGCAGCTACCAAACTAGCGGGGGCTGGTCAACCACAGATACGCAGTATTTT
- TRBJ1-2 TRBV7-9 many CASSLALANYGYTF TGTGCCAGCAGCTTAGCATTAGCTAACTATGGCTACACCTTC
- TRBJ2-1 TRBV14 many CASSQDYYEQFF TGTGCCAGCAGCCAAGACTACTATGAGCAGTTCTTC
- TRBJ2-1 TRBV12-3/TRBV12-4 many CASSSRADEQFF TGTGCCAGCAGTTCTAGGGCTGATGAGCAGTTCTTC
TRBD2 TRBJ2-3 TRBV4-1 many CASSQDRLAGSTDTQYF TGCGCCAGCAGCCAAGATCGGCTAGCGGGGAGCACAGATACGCAGTATTTT
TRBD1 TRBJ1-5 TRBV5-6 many CASSSLTGGANQPQHF TGTGCCAGCAGCTCCTTGACAGGGGGGGCAAATCAGCCCCAGCATTTT
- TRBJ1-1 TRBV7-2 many CASSVGRNTEAFF TGTGCCAGCAGCGTCGGTCGGAACACTGAAGCTTTCTTT
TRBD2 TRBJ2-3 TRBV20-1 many CSARDFSGIPTDTQYF TGCAGTGCTAGAGATTTTAGCGGGATCCCCACAGATACGCAGTATTTT
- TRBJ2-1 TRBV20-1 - CSGQGGYSSYNEQFF TGCAGTGGCCAGGGCGGGTACAGCTCCTACAATGAGCAGTTCTTC
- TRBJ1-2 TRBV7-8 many CASSFWGSLGMLSGYTF TGTGCCAGCAGCTTCTGGGGTTCGTTGGGGATGTTAAGCGGCTACACCTTC
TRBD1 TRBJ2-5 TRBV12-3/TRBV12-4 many CASSRDREETQYF TGTGCCAGCAGCCGGGACAGGGAAGAGACCCAGTACTTC
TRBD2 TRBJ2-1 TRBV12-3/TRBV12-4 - CASSALSGRTVEQFF TGTGCCAGCAGTGCCCTTAGCGGGAGAACCGTTGAGCAGTTCTTC
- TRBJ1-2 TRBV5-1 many CASSSGLSDGYTF TGCGCCAGCAGCTCAGGACTGAGTGATGGCTACACCTTC
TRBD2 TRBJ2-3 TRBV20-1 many CSAIASGGTDTQYF TGCAGTGCTATCGCTAGCGGGGGCACAGATACGCAGTATTTT
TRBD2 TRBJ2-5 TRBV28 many CASSLTLAGQETQYF TGTGCCAGCAGTTTAACGCTAGCGGGGCAAGAGACCCAGTACTTC